The 23 T cell receptor beta chains presented below share a single source sample, sequenced in a study of blood T cells in healthy people across ages. Primers used in a second PCR of roughly 6 to 12 cycles were a sample-barcoded 5' primer and a J-beta primer mix. Each CDR3 protein gets one entry after TCRdb re-called the 5' RACE reads with MiXCR. In the table there are around 700,000 distinct CDR3 sequences, 25% of which are singletons. These sequences were also reported in another study, on T cells of mothers and their children.

The sequenced sample was blood. These receptors all stem from a boy younger than 18 in good health.

The V call is TRBV7-2, the J call TRBJ2-1, with 13 bases identical to TRBD2. Per the germline V gene, CDR1 is SGHTA and CDR2 is FQGNSA. Unmatched junction bases numbered 7, after V lost 5 bases and J lost 6 bases. This CDR3 is built from 16 residues. CDR3 protein: CASSLTLAGGINEQFF. The CDR3 bases are TGTGCCAGCAGCCTAACACTAGCGGGGGGGATCAATGAGCAGTTCTTC.

This clonotype turned up a few times. This chain links TRBV4-3 with TRBJ1-2, with D possibly TRBD1 on 5 matching bases. This CDR3 is built from 14 residues. Trimming removed 1 base at V and 4 bases at J, with 10 bases between. In germline, CDR1 is LGHNA, CDR2 YSLEER. In DNA, the CDR3 is TGCGCCAGCAGCCAAGGGCAGGGTGGCTATGGCTACACCTTC. Protein product: CASSQGQGGYGYTF.

The V gene is TRBV4-1, the J gene TRBJ1-4, with D possibly matching TRBD1 (5 bases). The CDR3 sequence is 16 residues long. Per the germline V gene, CDR1 is MGHRA and CDR2 is YSYEKL. With 4 bases removed from V and 6 bases from J, the gap between germline ends came to 18 bases. CDR3 region: CASSPPPSVGDEKLFF. The CDR3 region has the DNA TGCGCCAGCAGCCCGCCCCCCTCCGTGGGGGATGAAAAACTGTTTTTT.

This clonotype was counted a few times. The rearrangement links TRBV12-3 or TRBV12-4 to TRBJ2-7; 8 bases are shared with TRBD1. J was trimmed by 4 bases and V by 7 bases; bases with no gene match: 9. CDR3 size: 14 residues. This CDR3 reads CASIFRTGQYEQYF. CDR3 DNA sequence: TGTGCCAGCATTTTCAGGACAGGGCAGTACGAGCAGTACTTC.

V is TRBV29-1 and J is TRBJ2-5, with D perhaps being TRBD1 or TRBD2 (6 bases each). Germline CDR1 and CDR2: SQVTM and ANQGSEA. V gave up 2 bases and J gave up 4 bases, with 11 bases separating them. The CDR3 contains 13 residues. As DNA, the CDR3 is TGCAGCGTTGAAAGGGGGGAGCGAGAGACCCAGTACTTC. Its protein product is CSVERGERETQYF.

In the case of this clonotype: Its ends do not fully match the called genes, so a read error is possible. The chain carries TRBV27 and TRBJ2-7, with D possibly matching TRBD1 (6 bases). CDR1 and CDR2 (germline): MNHEY, SMNVEV (reference sequence). CDR3 length: 14 residues. The CDR3 DNA reads as TGTGCCAACAGTTTGCGGCAGGGGTACTACGAGCAGTACTTC. It encodes CANSLRQGYYEQYF.

This clonotype has a handful of counts. The chain combines TRBV29-1 with TRBJ2-5; a weak D match, TRBD1 (5 bases). Per germline, CDR1 SQVTM and CDR2 ANQGSEA. This CDR3 is 13 amino acids long. The V gene lost 6 bases and the J gene lost 1 base, with 12 bases spanning the gap. CDR3 bases: TGCAGCGTCCAAGACAGCTTCCAAGAGACCCAGTACTTC. This sequence encodes CSVQDSFQETQYF.

V is TRBV10-3 and J is TRBJ2-1, with 8 bases identical to TRBD2. The ends lost 2 bases at V and 7 bases at J; junction bases unmatched: 4. Germline CDR1 ENHRY, CDR2 SYGVKD. The CDR3 is 14 amino acids. CDR3 nucleotides: TGTGCCATCAGTGAGACTAGCGGCCAAAATGAGCAGTTCTTC. This translates into CAISETSGQNEQFF.

The chain couples TRBV20-1 to TRBJ2-7; D remains ambiguous. The CDR3 is 14 amino acids. Germline V gives CDR1 DFQATT, CDR2 SNEGSKA (reference sequence). V gave up 0 bases and J gave up 2 bases, with 11 bases separating them. The CDR3 DNA is TGCAGTGCTAGAGATACGGGTATCGCCTACGAGCAGTACTTC. Its translation is CSARDTGIAYEQYF.

This clonotype came up once. V is TRBV12-3 or TRBV12-4 and J is TRBJ1-5; D might be TRBD1 (5 bases). V was cut by 3 bases and J by 9 bases, with 12 bases left in between. The CDR3 covers 13 residues. The CDR3 region has the DNA TGTGCCAGCAGTTTTGGGGCCAGCGGGCCCCAGCATTTT. The encoded protein is CASSFGASGPQHF.

The V gene is TRBV5-1, the J gene TRBJ2-5; D gene unclear. The V gene's germline CDR1 is SGHRS and CDR2 YFSETQ. The CDR3 runs to 16 residues. The V gene lost 2 bases and the J gene lost 1 base, with 15 bases spanning the gap. DNA of the CDR3: TGCGCCAGCAGCTTTGGGAATACGGGCCCCCAAGAGACCCAGTACTTC. Translating it yields CASSFGNTGPQETQYF.

In this sample, this clonotype turned up a few times. This chain joins TRBV7-2 and TRBJ2-5, with D perhaps matching TRBD1 (6 bases). The J call may be faulty, since TRBJ2-7 better matches the DNA end. Germline assignment: CDR1 SGHTA and CDR2 FQGNSA. This CDR3 has 14 amino acids. This CDR3 is CASSLDRLVHEQYF. Here the CDR3 DNA reads TGTGCCAGCAGTCTCGACAGGCTCGTCCACGAGCAGTACTTC.

The table lists this clonotype with a few counts. The gene calls are TRBV4-2 and TRBJ2-1, with D maybe TRBD2 (7 bases). The CDR3 consists of 14 residues. Trimming removed 5 bases from V and 5 bases from J, with 13 bases in between. Germline V gene lookup returns CDR1 LGHNA and CDR2 YNFKEQ. CDR3 coding DNA: TGTGCCAGCAGCGATATGGGGGGGCACAATGAGCAGTTCTTC. Protein: CASSDMGGHNEQFF.

The J gene is TRBJ2-7, the V gene TRBV29-1; a possible D gene is TRBD1 (6 bases). The CDR3 is 16 amino acids. The V and J ends lost 1 base and 0 bases respectively, with 16 bases between them. Germline V gives CDR1 SQVTM, CDR2 ANQGSEA. The CDR3 sequence: CSVEGVQGKYSYEQYF. CDR3 DNA sequence: TGCAGCGTTGAAGGAGTTCAGGGGAAATACTCCTACGAGCAGTACTTC.

This clonotype was seen a few times. The chain employs TRBV7-2 and TRBJ2-3; D might be TRBD1 (6 bases). V lost 5 bases, J lost 2 bases, and 20 bases lay in between. This CDR3 comprises 17 residues. From germline, CDR1 is SGHTA and CDR2 FQGNSA. The CDR3 sequence: CASSLGTSPRPTDTQYF. CDR3 nucleotide sequence: TGTGCCAGCAGCCTCGGGACAAGCCCTCGGCCCACAGATACGCAGTATTTT.

The chain employs TRBV29-1 and TRBJ2-5, with D possibly being TRBD2 (6 bases). The germline V gene encodes CDR1 SQVTM and CDR2 ANQGSEA. V was clipped by 6 bases and J by 4 bases, with 12 bases between them. CDR3 length: 12 residues. The CDR3 here is CSVEEGAETQYF. The CDR3 DNA reads as TGCAGCGTCGAGGAGGGTGCAGAGACCCAGTACTTC.

The chain links TRBV7-2 to TRBJ2-1; D might be TRBD1 (6 bases). This CDR3 region has 11 residues. Deletions cut 2 bases from V and 12 bases from J, with 8 bases between. Germline V gene data show CDR1 as SGHTA and CDR2 as FQGNSA. CDR3 region: CASSLLGGQFF. The CDR3 coding sequence is TGTGCCAGCAGCTTATTAGGGGGGCAGTTCTTC.

In DNA form, the CDR3 reads TGTGCCAGCAGCCCCCACTTCCCCAGGGCTGGGGCCAACGTCCTGACTTTC. It encodes CASSPHFPRAGANVLTF. This chain joins TRBV14 and TRBJ2-6; a weak D match, TRBD1 (5 bases). Per germline, CDR1 SGHDN and CDR2 FVKESK. V lost 4 bases and J lost 2, with 15 bases in between. This CDR3 region has 17 residues.

This clonotype turned up a few times. The CDR3 DNA is TGTGCCAGCAGTGAGCGGGGATACTCCTACAATGAGCAGTTCTTC. This sequence encodes CASSERGYSYNEQFF. The chain carries TRBV12-3 or TRBV12-4 and TRBJ2-1, with 7 bases matching TRBD2. The CDR3 has 15 residues. With 5 bases clipped from V and 0 bases from J, the junction kept 4 bases outside the gene matches.

CDR3 loop: CASQGSFGDRTEAFF. As DNA, the CDR3 is TGTGCCTCCCAGGGGTCGTTTGGGGATAGGACTGAAGCTTTCTTT. The gene calls are TRBV10-3 and TRBJ1-1, with D perhaps matching TRBD1 (6 bases). Germline V gene data show CDR1 as ENHRY and CDR2 as SYGVKD. V dropped 11 bases and J dropped 5 bases, with 24 bases sitting between them. This CDR3 is built from 15 residues.

This clonotype was counted only a few times. The chain employs TRBV20-1 and TRBJ2-7; no clear D. The J call could be wrong; TRBJ2-5 is a better fit for the DNA end. Germline loops: CDR1 DFQATT, CDR2 SNEGSKA (reference sequence). This CDR3 is built from 13 residues. CDR3 loop: CSASPSVLETQYF. The DNA of the CDR3 is TGCAGTGCTAGCCCTTCGGTTCTAGAGACCCAGTACTTC.

This clonotype was seen more than once but under ten times. J is TRBJ1-1 and V is TRBV7-2; D gene ambiguous. CDR1 and CDR2 from the germline V gene are SGHTA and FQGNSA. The V end lost 2 bases, the J end lost 6 bases, and 13 bases lay between the germline ends. CDR3 size: 14 residues. CDR3 protein: CASSLPREEAEAFF. The DNA of the CDR3 is TGTGCCAGCAGCTTACCAAGGGAAGAGGCTGAAGCTTTCTTT.

This clonotype appeared a few times. The genes are TRBV10-3 and TRBJ2-7, with TRBD1 as a possible D gene (7 bases). Germline CDR1 is ENHRY and CDR2 is SYGVKD. This CDR3 is 14 amino acids long. V was pared by 6 bases and J by 3 bases, with 15 bases between. CDR3: CAISPQGGNYEQYF. In nucleotides, the CDR3 is TGTGCCATCAGCCCCCAGGGGGGAAACTACGAGCAGTACTTC.